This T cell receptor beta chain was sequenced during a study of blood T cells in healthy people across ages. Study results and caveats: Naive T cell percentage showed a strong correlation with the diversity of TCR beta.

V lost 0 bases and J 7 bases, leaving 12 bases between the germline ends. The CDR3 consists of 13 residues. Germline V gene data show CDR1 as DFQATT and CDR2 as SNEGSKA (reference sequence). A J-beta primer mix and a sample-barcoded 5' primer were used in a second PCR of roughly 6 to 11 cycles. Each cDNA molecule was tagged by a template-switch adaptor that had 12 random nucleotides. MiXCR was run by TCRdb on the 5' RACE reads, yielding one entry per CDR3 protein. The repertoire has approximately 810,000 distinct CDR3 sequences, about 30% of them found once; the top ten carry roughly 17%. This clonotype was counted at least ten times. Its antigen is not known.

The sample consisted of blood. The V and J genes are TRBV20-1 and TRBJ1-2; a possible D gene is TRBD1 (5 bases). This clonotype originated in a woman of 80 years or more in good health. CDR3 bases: TGCAGTGCTAGAGATTTAACGAGGGGTGGCTACACCTTC. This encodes CSARDLTRGGYTF.